This TCR beta chain is drawn from a study of B cell selection in AIRE deficiency. Under the authors' procedure: Patients' conventional T cells yielded 110,000 or so distinct TCRbeta sequences; donors' under 150,000. TCRdb's copy holds only in-frame clones and misses some; the assay was immunoSEQ multiplex PCR. D and trimming come from the DNA, and the V and J calls and clone size come from that table. The table has tens of thousands of clones, roughly 98% seen once. With respect to this clone: Its antigen is still unknown.

Conventional CD4 T cells were sorted as CD4+CD127+ cells. Study outcomes and limitations: Of around 3,700 shared Treg TCRbeta sequences, about 30% were healthy-donor-only and just under 9.5% patient-only. Patient Tconv cells held approximately 30% of Treg sequences shared by healthy donors. Tconv and Treg cells from AIRE-deficient patients resembled healthy donors in TCRBV usage, CDR3 length and diversity.

This clonotype originated in a human donor with AIRE deficiency. What was sequenced was conventional CD4+ T cells sorted from PBMCs.

The CDR3 bases are TGCAGTGCTAGCTGGGGTAATGAGCAGTTCTTC. It codes for CSASWGNEQFF. This chain connects TRBV20-1 to TRBJ2-1; D is undetermined. The germline CDR1 and CDR2 sequences are DFQATT and SNEGSKA (reference sequence). There are 11 residues in the CDR3. The V and J ends lost 3 bases and 7 bases respectively, with 7 bases between them.